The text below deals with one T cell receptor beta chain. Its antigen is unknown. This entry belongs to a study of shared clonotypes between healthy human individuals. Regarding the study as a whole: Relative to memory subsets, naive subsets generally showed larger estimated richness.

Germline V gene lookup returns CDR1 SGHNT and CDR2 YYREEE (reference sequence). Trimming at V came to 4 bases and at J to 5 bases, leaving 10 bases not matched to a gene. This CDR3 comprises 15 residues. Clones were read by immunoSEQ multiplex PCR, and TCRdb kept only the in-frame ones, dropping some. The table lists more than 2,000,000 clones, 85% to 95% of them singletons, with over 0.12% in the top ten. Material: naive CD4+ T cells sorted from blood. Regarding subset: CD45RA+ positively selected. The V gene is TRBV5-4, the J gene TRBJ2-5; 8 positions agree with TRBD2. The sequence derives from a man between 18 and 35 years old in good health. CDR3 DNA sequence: TGTGCCAGCAGCCCGGGGGGGAGGCCCGGCGAGACCCAGTACTTC. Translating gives CASSPGGRPGETQYF.